This TCR beta chain was obtained from a study of blood T cell repertoires in COVID-19. CDR1 and CDR2 (germline): LNHDA, SQIVND (reference sequence). The ends lost 7 bases at V and 0 bases at J; junction bases unmatched: 10. This CDR3 has 18 residues. Per the authors' pipeline: Researchers report that nucleated cell counts were estimated from reference gene primer amplification. The protocol was immunoSEQ multiplex PCR, while the TCRdb copy is restricted to in-frame clones and leaves out a portion. That table gives V, J and clone size, and the DNA gave D and trimming. The sample lists about 140,000 clones; 75% to 85% were seen once.

The TCR was taken from a man between 60 and 75 years old with active or convalescent COVID-19. The specimen was peripheral blood. The gene calls are TRBV19 and TRBJ2-6; 9 bases align to TRBD1. The CDR3 here is CASTRGQGRSSGANVLTF. The DNA for the CDR3 is TGTGCCAGTACACGGGGACAGGGAAGGAGCTCTGGGGCCAACGTCCTGACTTTC.